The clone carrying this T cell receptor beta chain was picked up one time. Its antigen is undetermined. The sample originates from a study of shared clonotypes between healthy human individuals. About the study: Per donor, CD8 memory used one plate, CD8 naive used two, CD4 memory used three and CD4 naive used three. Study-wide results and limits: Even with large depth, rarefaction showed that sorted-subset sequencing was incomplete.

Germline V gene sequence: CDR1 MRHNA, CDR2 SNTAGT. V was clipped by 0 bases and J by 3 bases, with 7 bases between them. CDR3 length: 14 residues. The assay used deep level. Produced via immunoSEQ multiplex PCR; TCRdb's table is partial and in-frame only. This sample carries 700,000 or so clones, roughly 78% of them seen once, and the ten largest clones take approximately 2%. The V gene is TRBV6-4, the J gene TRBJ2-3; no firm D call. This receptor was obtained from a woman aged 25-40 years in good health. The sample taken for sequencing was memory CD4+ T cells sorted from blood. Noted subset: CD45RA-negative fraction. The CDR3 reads CASSDSAGTDTQYF. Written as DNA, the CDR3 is TGTGCCAGCAGTGACTCTGCCGGAACAGATACGCAGTATTTT.